This TCR beta chain appears in the sequencing data of a study of blood T cell repertoires in COVID-19. Study background: Nucleic acid was either cDNA or gDNA, and it came from T cells, B-cell-depleted T cells, or PBMCs.

Original processing notes: It was from reference gene primer amplification that nucleated cell counts were estimated. Profiling relied on immunoSEQ multiplex PCR, and the TCRdb table lists in-frame clones only, not all of them. V and J calls and clone size are as listed in that table; D and trimming were resolved from the DNA. The sample yields 15,000 to 20,000 clones, over 75% seen once. V was clipped by 0 bases and J by 5 bases, with 10 bases between them. CDR1 MNHEY and CDR2 SVGAGI come from the germline V gene. This CDR3 comprises 14 residues. The chain combines TRBV6-5 with TRBJ1-1, with D possibly being TRBD1 (5 bases). Sequenced material: peripheral blood. The receptor was isolated from a middle-aged man with active COVID-19. The CDR3 loop reads CASSYSAGWTEAFF. CDR3 DNA: TGTGCCAGCAGTTACTCAGCAGGGTGGACTGAAGCTTTCTTT.